This T cell receptor beta chain was retrieved from a study of T cells expressing NK-cell markers. One entry per CDR3 protein, without DNA, is what TCRdb gives after re-calling the 5' RACE reads. This sample's table has about 450,000 distinct CDR3 sequences. The CDR3 totals 17 residues. From germline, CDR1 is SGHRS and CDR2 YFSETQ. Sequencing was performed on blood T cells: a sorted CD56 or NKG2C T cell subset, CD4+ or CD8+ T cells, or bulk PBMC T cells (not recorded which). V and J are TRBV5-1 and TRBJ1-1; TCRdb returns TRBD1, unconfirmable since there is no DNA. This clonotype originated in a woman aged 18 to 69 in good health. The CDR3: CASSSHGTGRVGTEAFF. Together with reference TRBV5-1 and TRBJ1-1, the CDR3 gives the full variable domain: KAGVTQTPRYLIKTRGQQVTLSCSPISGHRSVSWYQQTPGQGLQFLFEYFSETQRNKGNFPGRFSGRQFSNSRSEMNVSTLELGDSALYLCASSSHGTGRVGTEAFFGQGTRLTVV.